This TCR beta chain emerged from a study of lymphopenia after photon versus proton radiotherapy. Study observations and caveats: A bigger post-nadir fall in TCR diversity correlated inversely with survival time in deceased patients.

Trimming took 7 bases from V and 5 from J; bases not matched to a gene: 2. This CDR3 is 12 amino acids long. Germline V gives CDR1 LNHDA, CDR2 SQIVND (reference sequence). Assay: immunoSEQ multiplex PCR; the TCRdb copy retains only in-frame clones and omits some. Here the sample spans 25,000 to 30,000 clones, around nine tenths being singletons. The sample holds one count of this clone. No antigen is known for it. Sample: peripheral blood, taken from a patient treated with proton-based radiotherapy. This sequence originates from a woman aged 60-75 years with cholangiocarcinoma. Some clones in this sample may be carry-over from other donors' samples. This chain links TRBV19 with TRBJ2-7; TRBD1 matches at 10 bases. The CDR3 region is CASTDRGDEQYF. Here the CDR3 DNA reads TGTGCCAGTACGGACAGGGGGGACGAGCAGTACTTC.